These 30 T cell receptor beta chains were all obtained from the same sample, sequenced in a study of T-cell memory formation after mild COVID-19. MiXCR, applied by TCRdb to the 5' RACE reads, yields one record per CDR3 protein. This table has approximately 580,000 distinct CDR3 sequences, about a fifth appearing once. Input material: PBMCs or a T cell subset sorted from them (not recorded which). Receptors originate from an adult woman who had mild COVID-19 (a few samples of this study predate the infection). Cell type and time point are not known.

This clonotype was found a few times. This sequence joins TRBV24-1 and TRBJ1-2; 10 bases are a match to TRBD1. Germline V gives CDR1 KGHDR, CDR2 SFDVKD. The CDR3 is made up of 16 amino acids. Unmatched junction bases numbered 14, after V lost 7 bases and J lost 7 bases. The CDR3 DNA is TGTGCCACCAGCCCCCAGGGACAGGGGTATGAAGGTGGCTACACCTTC. Amino acids: CATSPQGQGYEGGYTF.

This clonotype was recorded a few times. The CDR3 reads CASSSFPRGGGRDEQFF. The CDR3 DNA reads TGTGCCAGCAGCTCGTTTCCGAGGGGCGGAGGCAGGGATGAGCAGTTCTTC. The chain uses TRBV11-2 and TRBJ2-1; D may be TRBD1 or TRBD2 (5 bases each). This CDR3 is 17 amino acids long. Germline values: CDR1 SGHAT, CDR2 FQNNGV. V lost 4 bases to trimming and J lost 8 bases, with 24 bases between them.

The V gene is TRBV20-1, the J gene TRBJ2-1; no firm D call. Trimming pared 3 bases from V and 7 bases from J, leaving 25 bases between. CDR1 is DFQATT, CDR2 SNEGSKA, per germline (reference sequence). The length of the CDR3 is 17 residues. The CDR3 bases are TGCAGTGCTAGTGCTGGGGTGATGATGAGCGTCGGGAATGAGCAGTTCTTC. Its protein product is CSASAGVMMSVGNEQFF.

This clonotype has only a few counts. The rearrangement uses TRBV5-6 and TRBJ1-2; 8 bases are shared with TRBD1. CDR1 SGHDT and CDR2 YYEEEE come from the germline V gene. The CDR3 loop spans 14 amino acids. Trimming took 1 base from V and 5 from J; bases not matched to a gene: 4. DNA of the CDR3: TGTGCCAGCAGCTTGCGGACAGGGACTTATGGCTACACCTTC. Its translation is CASSLRTGTYGYTF.

The gene calls are TRBV12-3 or TRBV12-4 and TRBJ2-1, with D maybe TRBD2 (5 bases). Trimming took 5 bases from V and 2 from J, leaving 16 bases between them. CDR3 length equals 16 residues. The CDR3 nucleotides read TGTGCCAGCAGTCTGACACTCGGGGAGCCCTACAATGAGCAGTTCTTC. Translated: CASSLTLGEPYNEQFF.

The J gene is TRBJ2-7, the V gene TRBV3-1; no definite D call. Trimming left V 3 bases short and J 3 bases short, with 9 bases between. The CDR3 is made up of 13 amino acids. CDR1 and CDR2 (germline): LGHDT, YNNKEL (reference sequence). CDR3 sequence (DNA): TGTGCCAGCAGCCAGGGCCTAGTCTACGAGCAGTACTTC. Encoded protein: CASSQGLVYEQYF.

This chain uses TRBV12-3 or TRBV12-4 with TRBJ2-7, with 9 bases fitting TRBD2. The CDR3 is 16 residues long. Trimming took 1 base from V and 5 from J; bases not matched to a gene: 9. The CDR3 loop is CASSLGLAEGGNEQYF. In nucleotides, the CDR3 is TGTGCCAGCAGTTTAGGACTAGCGGAGGGCGGCAACGAGCAGTACTTC.

The CDR3 spells CASSPPRGGAGDTQYF. DNA for the CDR3: TGTGCCAGCTCACCACCCCGCGGGGGGGCCGGCGATACGCAGTATTTT. The chain combines TRBV18 with TRBJ2-3, with TRBD2 identical over 9 bases. The germline gives CDR1 KGHSH, CDR2 LQKENI. The CDR3 is made up of 16 amino acids. Trimming at V came to 0 bases and at J to 6 bases, leaving 7 bases not matched to a gene.

This clonotype was recorded a few times. The rearrangement uses TRBV11-2 and TRBJ2-6; D unresolved. The V and J ends lost 2 bases and 4 bases respectively, with 15 bases between them. The CDR3 runs 17 residues. Germline V CDR1 and CDR2: SGHAT, FQNNGV. CDR3 coding DNA: TGTGCCAGCAGCTTAAGAGACAACGGTATAGGGGCCAACGTCCTGACTTTC. Amino acids: CASSLRDNGIGANVLTF.

The CDR3 loop reads CSARTGSYYEQYF. CDR3 sequence (DNA): TGCAGTGCTAGGACAGGGTCCTACTACGAGCAGTACTTC. The chain is built from TRBV20-1 and TRBJ2-7, with 7 bases lining up with TRBD1. Germline CDR1 reads DFQATT; CDR2 reads SNEGSKA (reference sequence). Trimming at V came to 3 bases and at J to 3 bases, leaving 5 bases not matched to a gene. CDR3 size: 13 residues.

J is TRBJ2-5 and V is TRBV11-2; no clear D gene. The CDR3 spans 15 residues. Trimming pared 3 bases from V and 1 base from J, leaving 12 bases between. Germline CDR1 SGHAT, CDR2 FQNNGV. DNA for the CDR3: TGTGCCAGCAGCTTTGGCGGATCCACCCAAGAGACCCAGTACTTC. It translates to CASSFGGSTQETQYF.

This clonotype was observed a few times. The rearrangement joins TRBV7-2 to TRBJ2-2, with D perhaps matching TRBD2 (5 bases). The CDR3 length is 15 residues. V lost 1 base, J lost 6 bases, and 12 bases lay in between. In germline, CDR1 is SGHTA, CDR2 FQGNSA. In DNA, the CDR3 is TGTGCCAGCAGCTTAGAGATCGGGATTTCCGGGGAGCTGTTTTTT. The encoded protein is CASSLEIGISGELFF.

V is TRBV20-1 and J is TRBJ1-2, with 9 bases fitting TRBD1. V trimming: 2 bases; J trimming: 4 bases; junction bases outside the gene matches: 11. The CDR3 length is 16 residues. Germline V gene data show CDR1 as DFQATT and CDR2 as SNEGSKA (reference sequence). CDR3 region: CSARLIDGTGSYGYTF. The CDR3 DNA reads as TGCAGTGCTAGACTCATAGATGGGACAGGGAGCTATGGCTACACCTTC.

Only one count was recorded for this clonotype. The chain couples TRBV6-4 to TRBJ2-2, with 7 bases fitting TRBD1. Germline lookup yields CDR1 MRHNA and CDR2 SNTAGT. Trimming at V came to 3 bases and at J to 6 bases, leaving 4 bases not matched to a gene. This CDR3 has 14 amino acids. The CDR3 spells CASSDTGEAGELFF. CDR3 nucleotides: TGTGCCAGCAGTGATACAGGGGAAGCCGGGGAGCTGTTTTTT.

In this sample, this clonotype turned up a few times. The chain is built from TRBV20-1 and TRBJ2-3; 8 nucleotides agree with TRBD2. CDR1 and CDR2 (germline): DFQATT, SNEGSKA (reference sequence). Trimming took 6 bases from V and 1 from J; bases not matched to a gene: 9. This CDR3 has 15 amino acids. The CDR3 sequence is CSAPAVAGRTDTQYF. The CDR3 DNA is TGCAGTGCCCCCGCGGTAGCGGGGCGCACAGATACGCAGTATTTT.

The V and J genes are TRBV15 and TRBJ2-3; no reliable D call. With 1 base removed from V and 6 bases from J, the gap between germline ends came to 8 bases. This CDR3 has 13 amino acids. Germline V lookup: CDR1 LNHNV, CDR2 YYDKDF (reference sequence). DNA for the CDR3: TGTGCCACCAGCAGAGTAGCACCGGATACGCAGTATTTT. It yields the protein CATSRVAPDTQYF.

The CDR3 nucleotides are TGTGCCAGCAGCCCGGTTGTTGGAACACTTGAAGCTTTCTTT. Translation: CASSPVVGTLEAFF. This chain links TRBV11-2 with TRBJ1-1; D unclear. V lost 5 bases and J 7 bases, leaving 17 bases between the germline ends. Germline lookup yields CDR1 SGHAT and CDR2 FQNNGV. The CDR3 spans 14 residues. The whole variable domain, remainder taken from reference TRBV11-2 and TRBJ1-1, is EAGVAQSPRYKIIEKRQSVAFWCNPISGHATLYWYQQILGQGPKLLIQFQNNGVVDDSQLPKDRFSAERLKGVDSTLKIQPAKLEDSAVYLCASSPVVGTLEAFFGQGTRLTVV.

The chain employs TRBV7-9 and TRBJ2-7; 9 nucleotides line up with TRBD1. Trimming cost V 3 bases and J 5 bases; bases outside gene matches: 8. The CDR3 spans 15 residues. Germline V gene data show CDR1 as SEHNR and CDR2 as FQNEAQ (reference sequence). CDR3 nucleotide sequence: TGTGCCAGCAGCTTCTTGGGGACAGGGAGCCACGAGCAGTACTTC. Protein sequence: CASSFLGTGSHEQYF.

The chain combines TRBV27 with TRBJ2-7; D is possibly TRBD1 or TRBD2 (5 bases each). Per germline, CDR1 MNHEY and CDR2 SMNVEV (reference sequence). Trimming stripped 0 bases from V and 5 bases from J, with 11 bases between. This CDR3 has 14 amino acids. The CDR3 nucleotides are TGTGCCAGCAGTTTATCGACGAGGGGCCACGAGCAGTACTTC. Protein product: CASSLSTRGHEQYF.

In DNA form, the CDR3 reads TGTGCCAGCAGCTTAATCCTAGCGCTCTCGGATACGCAGTATTTT. Translation gives CASSLILALSDTQYF. The J gene is TRBJ2-3, the V gene TRBV7-2, with D perhaps TRBD2 (6 bases). The CDR3 sequence is 15 residues long. Germline CDR1 is SGHTA and CDR2 is FQGNSA. Trimming shortened V by 2 bases and J by 6 bases, and 15 bases separated the two germline ends.

This clonotype was detected a few times. The chain links TRBV12-3 or TRBV12-4 to TRBJ1-1; no clear D gene. Trimming pared 9 bases from V and 11 bases from J, leaving 19 bases between. The CDR3 length is 12 residues. As DNA, the CDR3 is TGTGCCAGTTCAGCGGGCCTCCTTGACGCTTTCTTT. This gives the protein CASSAGLLDAFF.

This clonotype showed up just a few times. The chain links TRBV7-2 to TRBJ2-5; a possible D gene is TRBD1 (6 bases). The CDR3 length is 15 residues. The germline gives CDR1 SGHTA, CDR2 FQGNSA. Trimming left V 7 bases short and J 1 base short, with 16 bases between. Here the CDR3 DNA reads TGTGCCAGCAACCAGGGCCAGGGGCCCCAAGAGACCCAGTACTTC. This gives the protein CASNQGQGPQETQYF.

In this sample, this clonotype turned up many times. This rearrangement joins TRBV5-1 to TRBJ2-3; tentatively, D is TRBD1 (6 bases). Germline CDR1 SGHRS, CDR2 YFSETQ. V lost 4 bases, J lost 0 bases, and 9 bases lay in between. There are 14 residues in the CDR3. The CDR3 sequence is CASSPGQSTDTQYF. CDR3 bases: TGCGCCAGCAGCCCTGGACAGAGCACAGATACGCAGTATTTT.

The sample holds a few counts of this clonotype. The chain recombines TRBV9 with TRBJ1-6, with a tentative D call TRBD1 (5 bases). This CDR3 is built from 15 residues. V lost 0 bases and J 7 bases, leaving 11 bases between the germline ends. CDR1 is SGDLS and CDR2 is YYNGEE in the germline V gene. The CDR3 region is CASSVGQGKNSPLHF. CDR3 DNA: TGTGCCAGCAGCGTAGGTCAGGGTAAAAATTCACCCCTCCACTTT.

This chain joins TRBV12-3 or TRBV12-4 and TRBJ1-5; D might be TRBD1 (6 bases). There are 16 residues in the CDR3. Trimming pared 2 bases from V and 1 base from J, leaving 12 bases between. DNA of the CDR3: TGTGCCAGCAGTTTATGGGGGGCTCGAAGCAATCAGCCCCAGCATTTT. It encodes CASSLWGARSNQPQHF.

This CDR3 reads CASSQDRSGGAVEETQYF. The DNA for the CDR3 is TGCGCCAGCAGCCAAGATAGGAGCGGGGGGGCCGTGGAGGAGACCCAGTACTTC. The chain carries TRBV4-1 and TRBJ2-5; TRBD2 aligns across 10 bases. CDR1 MGHRA and CDR2 YSYEKL come from the germline V gene. This CDR3 spans 18 amino acids. The junction had 12 bases not matched to a gene; V was cut back by 0 bases and J by 5 bases.

There are a few counts of this clonotype. This chain uses TRBV7-6 with TRBJ2-3; 9 bases align to TRBD2. The trim removed 3 bases at V and 6 bases at J, leaving 19 bases unmatched. The germline gives CDR1 SGHVS, CDR2 FNYEAQ. The CDR3 totals 19 residues. The CDR3 loop reads CASSLANTRAGGGWDTQYF. CDR3 DNA: TGTGCCAGCAGCTTGGCCAACACTCGAGCGGGAGGAGGTTGGGATACGCAGTATTTT.

The rearrangement joins TRBV6-5 to TRBJ2-7, with 7 bases aligning to TRBD1. The V segment lost 2 bases and the J segment 5 bases; nucleotides outside the gene matches: 9. Germline CDR1 reads MNHEY; CDR2 reads SVGAGI. This CDR3 is 15 amino acids long. Written as DNA, the CDR3 is TGTGCCAGCAGTTACGGTGGGACAGCTTTTGACGAGCAGTACTTC. Translating it yields CASSYGGTAFDEQYF.

The chain joins TRBV24-1 to TRBJ2-1, with D possibly TRBD2 on 5 matching bases. V was pared by 0 bases and J by 8 bases, with 10 bases between. The germline V gene has CDR1 KGHDR and CDR2 SFDVKD. The CDR3 consists of 14 residues. The CDR3 nucleotides are TGTGCCACCAGTGATTTGAATCGGGGTCATGAGCAGTTCTTC. Translation: CATSDLNRGHEQFF.

The sample holds a few counts of this clonotype. The V call is TRBV20-1, the J call TRBJ1-5; D uncertain. CDR3 length equals 13 residues. In germline, CDR1 is DFQATT, CDR2 SNEGSKA (reference sequence). V dropped 1 base and J dropped 7 bases, with 11 bases sitting between them. CDR3 in DNA: TGCAGTGCTAGAGGGGCAGGTGGGCAGCCCCAGCATTTT. It is translated as CSARGAGGQPQHF.